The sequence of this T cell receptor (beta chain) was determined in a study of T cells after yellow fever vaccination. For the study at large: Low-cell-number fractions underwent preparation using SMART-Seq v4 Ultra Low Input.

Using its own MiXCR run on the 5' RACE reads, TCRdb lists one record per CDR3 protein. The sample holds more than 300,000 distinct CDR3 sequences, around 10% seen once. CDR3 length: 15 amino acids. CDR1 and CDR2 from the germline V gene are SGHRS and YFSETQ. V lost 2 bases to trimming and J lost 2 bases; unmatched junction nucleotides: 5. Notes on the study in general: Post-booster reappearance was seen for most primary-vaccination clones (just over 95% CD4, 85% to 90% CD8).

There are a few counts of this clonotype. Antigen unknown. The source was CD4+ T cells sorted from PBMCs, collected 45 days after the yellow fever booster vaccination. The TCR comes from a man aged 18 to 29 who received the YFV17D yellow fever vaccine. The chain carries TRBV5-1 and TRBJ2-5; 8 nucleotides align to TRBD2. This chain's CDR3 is CASSFLPSGQETQYF. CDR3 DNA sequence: TGCGCCAGCAGCTTTCTTCCTAGCGGGCAAGAGACCCAGTACTTC.